The 5 T cell receptor beta chains reported below all come from one sample, sequenced in a study of blood T cells in healthy people across ages. Alongside a J-beta primer mix, a sample-barcoded 5' primer served in a second PCR lasting roughly 7 to 12 cycles. MiXCR, run by TCRdb on the 5' RACE reads, gives a single entry per CDR3 protein. There are about 1.8 million distinct CDR3 sequences in the sample; 49% occur only once, and more than 2% lies in the top ten. The sequenced sample consisted of blood. The source is a woman aged 35 to 49 in good health.

This clonotype was detected ten times or more. The CDR3 protein is CASSLWAGEQYF. CDR3 bases: TGTGCCAGCAGCTTATGGGCGGGCGAGCAGTACTTC. This rearrangement joins TRBV11-2 to TRBJ2-5, with D perhaps matching TRBD2 (5 bases). Gene TRBJ2-7 matches the end of the DNA better, so the J call may be wrong. The CDR3 runs to 12 residues. Germline CDR1 reads SGHAT; CDR2 reads FQNNGV.

The chain joins TRBV15 to TRBJ1-2; D perhaps matches TRBD1 (5 bases). Germline CDR1 LNHNV, CDR2 YYDKDF (reference sequence). The CDR3 totals 11 residues. The ends were cut back, 4 bases at V and 10 bases at J, with 10 bases in the middle. As DNA, the CDR3 is TGTGCCACCAGCACACAGGCATCCTACACCTTC. It is translated as CATSTQASYTF.

This chain connects TRBV7-2 to TRBJ1-1, with no clear D. The CDR3 loop spans 14 amino acids. Germline V lookup: CDR1 SGHTA, CDR2 FQGNSA. Trimming cost V 6 bases and J 4 bases, with 15 bases left between them. Here the CDR3 reads CASRIRSGGTEAFF. CDR3 sequence (DNA): TGTGCCAGCAGGATCCGTTCGGGAGGCACTGAAGCTTTCTTT.

The chain has TRBV12-3 or TRBV12-4 and TRBJ2-1; perhaps D is TRBD1 or TRBD2 (5 bases each). V was shortened by 6 bases and J by 13 bases, with 22 bases between the two germline ends. CDR3 length: 14 residues. This CDR3 reads CASSWLGTYKEQFF. The CDR3 DNA is TGTGCCAGCAGCTGGCTTGGGACCTACAAAGAACAGTTCTTC.

This clonotype has just a few counts. The genes are TRBV11-2 and TRBJ2-7; 7 bases match TRBD1. V was pared by 5 bases and J by 0 bases, with 7 bases of the junction left unmatched. This CDR3 spans 15 amino acids. Germline CDR1 SGHAT, CDR2 FQNNGV. The CDR3 DNA sequence: TGTGCCAGCAGCGCCGGGACAGTTAGCTCCTACGAGCAGTACTTC. Protein product: CASSAGTVSSYEQYF.